The source of this TCR beta chain is a study of blood T cell repertoires in COVID-19. CDR1 and CDR2 (germline): SEHNR, FQNEAQ (reference sequence). This CDR3 comprises 12 residues. V gave up 4 bases and J gave up 9 bases; unmatched junction bases: 2. Original processing methods: Estimated nucleated cell counts came from reference gene primer amplification. Sequencing was performed with immunoSEQ multiplex PCR; in TCRdb, only in-frame clones are kept and a portion is missing. V, J and clone size were drawn from that table, and D and trimming were deduced from the DNA. The sample shows about 58,000 clones, under 90% of them seen only once.

The receptor's source is a man aged 40-50 years with active COVID-19. The sample consisted of peripheral blood. The rearrangement uses TRBV7-9 and TRBJ2-1; 8 bases map to TRBD2. In nucleotides, the CDR3 is TGTGCCAGCAGCTCTACTAGCGGTGAGCAGTTCTTC. Amino acid sequence: CASSSTSGEQFF.